The source of this T cell receptor beta chain is a study of T cell responses to AZD1222 COVID-19 vaccine. General study results and limits: Most donors were white British, females outnumbered males, and clonal diversity was possibly underestimated. Baseline serology detected seropositivity in only six AZD1222 recipients. Rises in breadth and depth of Spike-specific TCRs came after two AZD1222 doses. Regions 160-218 and 743-854 dominated among vaccine-associated CD4 TCRs spanning spike.

Measured with immunoSEQ multiplex PCR; TCRdb has only the in-frame clones, and not every one. Among about 100,000 clones, around 87% were seen once, and the ten largest hold approximately 3.3%. V was cut by 2 bases and J by 8 bases, with 10 bases left in between. CDR1 is MNHEY and CDR2 is SVGAGI in the germline V gene. The CDR3 spans 13 residues. Remarks on this clone: No antigen is known for it.

Sequencing used peripheral blood, obtained on day 0 of AZD1222 vaccination. The sequence was collected from an adult in good health. This chain joins TRBV6-5 and TRBJ2-1, with D possibly being TRBD1 (6 bases). The CDR3: CASSYGDMDEQFF. DNA for the CDR3: TGTGCCAGCAGTTACGGGGACATGGATGAGCAGTTCTTC.